This T cell receptor beta chain was identified during a study of PD-1 blockade in classical Hodgkin lymphoma (dated by TCRdb to 2020 to 2022). Study-level background: Nivolumab dosing was 3 mg/kg intravenously every 2 weeks, continuing until either disease progression or unacceptable toxicity. The study used CyTOF and TCR beta sequencing to define a peripheral blood immune signature of response to PD-1 blockade in classical Hodgkin lymphoma. General conclusions and limits of the study: Newly diagnosed patients were reported to have lower baseline TCR diversity than healthy donors, and relapsed/refractory patients were reported to have lower baseline TCR diversity still. Trial patients with a complete response had baseline diversity similar to that of newly diagnosed patients, while partial responders and progressors had significantly lower diversity. Lower diversity was observed in patients in whom nivolumab was started less than 1 year after ASCT, and these patients were excluded from later analyses so that confounding by immune reconstitution would be avoided. CD4+ but not CD8+ TCR diversity rose significantly by C4D1 (p=0.0027 vs p=0.16), most apparent in complete responders (p=0.02). Only a single clinical trial cohort was studied, and what caused the repertoire differences, possibly disease activity or prior therapy, remained undefined.

The CDR3 covers 15 residues, taking in both the cysteine and the phenylalanine. The kept DNA is CDR3 alone, 45 bases in frame from the first base. The germline V gene sets CDR1 to SGHTS and CDR2 to YDEGEE. Trimming costs V 7 bases and J 7 bases, and their ends lie 21 bases apart. The time point label for this specimen denotes: cycle 1 day 1 (C1D1), immediately before nivolumab initiation. Every trial patient had relapsed after autologous stem cell transplantation, and cohorts A, B and C differed in prior brentuximab vedotin exposure. The trial cohort was composed of approximately 56 patients with relapsed/refractory classical Hodgkin lymphoma, for whom complete response, partial response or progressive disease was recorded as best overall response. Trial patients were treated with single-agent nivolumab in the multi-cohort phase II CheckMate 205 trial. Best overall response was determined by an independent review committee according to the 2007 International Working Group response criteria. PBMCs from the trial were collected at three points: immediately before nivolumab initiation (C1D1), and during therapy at cycle 2 day 1 and cycle 4 day 1. Peripheral blood was collected in 8 mL Vacutainer Cell Preparation Tubes, from which PBMCs were isolated by centrifugation and then cryopreserved.

In regard to this clone: Its antigen specificity is not known. There are no base qualities to consult, and no much larger clone falls within one base.

The Qiagen DNeasy kit was used to extract genomic DNA from unsorted PBMCs and from the negatively selected CD4+ and CD8+ fractions. Using primers that anneal to V and J segments, immunoSEQ multiplex PCR amplified the TCR beta CDR3 regions. Amplification bias was minimized using a synthetic immune receptor repertoire, and residual bias was removed computationally after sequencing. On the study's bioinformatics: Repertoire diversity was quantified as the Shannon entropy index using custom Python scripts. The unsorted, CD4+ and CD8+ repertoires were each analyzed separately, with the exception of combined analyses, where CD4+ and CD8+ sequences were merged in silico. A clone counted as expanded when the clone's frequency after treatment rose at least 2-fold relative to C1D1, and clones undetected at baseline were given a pseudocount of 0.5. Singleton clones were defined as clones with 0 or 1 copy at C1D1, and non-singleton clones were defined as clones with 2 or more copies. Clones expanded in unsorted samples were labelled as CD4+, CD8+ or unknown by matching protein sequences in sorted samples from the same patient. Diversity changes from C1D1 to C4D1 were tested in paired samples using Wilcoxon tests. The table was pulled from immuneACCESS by TCRdb, which kept in-frame rearrangements only. Such tables lose some clones; where checked, under half of the loss comes from unresolved V genes, and the rest has no known cause. The DNA gave D and trimming, while V, J and clone size come from that table. This sample has 75,000 to 100,000 clones in its table, and roughly 88% of those were observed once. 9.5% to 15% of the sample belongs to the ten largest clones.

The sequence came from a human donor with classical Hodgkin lymphoma. This material consisted of peripheral blood mononuclear cells (PBMCs), taken at baseline. The sequence joins TRBV5-8 to TRBJ1-5; there is no confident call for the D gene. The DNA sequence is as follows: TGTGCCAGCGCCCCATTGGACTCAAAAGGGCAGCCCCAGCATTTT. Translated, this is CASAPLDSKGQPQHF. Full variable domain (CDR3 extended with the reference TRBV5-8 and TRBJ1-5 proteins): EAGVTQSPTHLIKTRGQQATLRCSPISGHTSVYWYQQALGLGLQFLLWYDEGEERNRGNFPPRFSGRQFPNYSSELNVNALELEDSALYLCASAPLDSKGQPQHFGDGTRLSIL.